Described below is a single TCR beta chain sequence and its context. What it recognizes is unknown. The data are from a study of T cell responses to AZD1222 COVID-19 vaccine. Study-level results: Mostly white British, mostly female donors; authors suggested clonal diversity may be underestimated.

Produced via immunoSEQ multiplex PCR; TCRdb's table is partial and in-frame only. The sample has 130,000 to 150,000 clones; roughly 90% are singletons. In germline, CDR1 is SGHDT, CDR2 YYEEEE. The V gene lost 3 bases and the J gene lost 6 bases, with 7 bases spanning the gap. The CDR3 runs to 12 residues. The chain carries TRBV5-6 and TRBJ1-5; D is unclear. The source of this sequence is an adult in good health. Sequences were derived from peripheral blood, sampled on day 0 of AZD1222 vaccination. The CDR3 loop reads CASSYSSQPQHF. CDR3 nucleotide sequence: TGTGCCAGCAGCTATAGCTCTCAGCCCCAGCATTTT.